This TCR beta chain stems from a study of Graves' ophthalmopathy and Graves' hyperthyroidism. The CDR3 length is 15 residues. The germline CDR1 and CDR2 sequences are MNHNY and SVGAGI (reference sequence). V lost 7 bases, J lost 0 bases, and 10 bases lay in between. This clonotype was observed a handful of times. RNA transcripts served as template for amplifying TCR beta CDR3 sequences. Following a first-round RT-PCR that used HTBI primers, a second-round multiplex PCR was carried out. TCRdb itself ran the multiplex PCR reads through MiXCR, one entry per CDR3 protein. This sample carries about 1.1 million distinct CDR3 sequences, around a third of them seen once, and the ten largest clones take approximately 12%.

The source is an adult man with Graves' hyperthyroidism. Specimen: peripheral blood or thyroid tissue (not recorded which). The chain employs TRBV6-6 and TRBJ2-6; TRBD1 is a possible D gene (6 bases). CDR3 loop: CASTQGGSGANVLTF. Written as DNA, the CDR3 is TGTGCCAGCACCCAAGGGGGCTCTGGGGCCAACGTCCTGACTTTC.